This T cell receptor (beta chain) was sequenced for a study of beta chain features in type 1 diabetes. Reverse transcription of all isolated RNA meant that expressed TCRB transcripts were sequenced. Data came from immunoSEQ multiplex PCR; TCRdb stores just in-frame clones and leaves some out. The sample has 450,000 to 550,000 clones, approximately 30% seen once. Germline CDR1 is SGHNT and CDR2 is YENEEA. CDR3 size: 16 residues. With 0 bases removed from V and 3 bases from J, the gap between germline ends came to 13 bases. This receptor was obtained from a man aged 18 to 35 in good health. The specimen sequenced was naive CD4+ T cells from blood. The chain couples TRBV11-3 to TRBJ2-3, with a possible D match to TRBD2 (6 bases). As DNA, the CDR3 is TGTGCCAGCAGCTTAGATAGCGGAGGGGCAACAGATACGCAGTATTTT. Translation gives CASSLDSGGATDTQYF. Filled out from reference TRBV11-3 and TRBJ2-3, the complete variable domain reads EAGVVQSPRYKIIEKKQPVAFWCNPISGHNTLYWYLQNLGQGPELLIRYENEEAVDDSQLPKDRFSAERLKGVDSTLKIQPAELGDSAVYLCASSLDSGGATDTQYFGPGTRLTVL.